The T cell receptor (beta chain) described here comes from a study of read filtering for tumor transcriptome and immune sequencing. Germline V gene lookup returns CDR1 GTSNPN and CDR2 SVGIG (reference sequence). The CDR3 sequence is 11 residues long. Deletions cut 2 bases from V and 2 bases from J, with 4 bases between. This clonotype was counted many times. Molecular barcoded adaptors covering alpha/delta and beta/gamma chains were used on roughly 400 ng RNA. One entry per CDR3 protein results from TCRdb running MiXCR on the reads. The top ten hold approximately 10% of the sample, which has 120,000 or so distinct CDR3 sequences, approximately 12% seen once.

This clonotype originated in a donor at least 40 years old with multiple myeloma. Specimen: a population of CD138-negative cells sorted from bone marrow. V usage is TRBV30 and J usage is TRBJ2-7; D not resolved. Written as DNA, the CDR3 is TGTGCCTGGAGTCGGGCCTACGAGCAGTACTTC. Amino acids: CAWSRAYEQYF.